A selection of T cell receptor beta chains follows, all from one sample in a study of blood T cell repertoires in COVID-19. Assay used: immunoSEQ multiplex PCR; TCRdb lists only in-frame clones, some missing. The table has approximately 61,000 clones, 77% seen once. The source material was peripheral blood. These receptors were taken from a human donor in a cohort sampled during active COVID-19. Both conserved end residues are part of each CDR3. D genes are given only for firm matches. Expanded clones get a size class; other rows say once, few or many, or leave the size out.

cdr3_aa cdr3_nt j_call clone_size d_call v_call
CASSPGIHSYEQYF TGTGCCAGTAGTCCGGGGATACACTCCTACGAGCAGTACTTC TRBJ2-7 - - TRBV19
CASSKRVQEPQHF TGTGCCAGTAGTAAGAGGGTTCAAGAGCCCCAGCATTTT TRBJ1-5 - - TRBV19
CASSPGTRAGETQYF TGCGCCAGCAGCCCAGGGACAAGGGCGGGAGAGACCCAGTACTTC TRBJ2-5 few - TRBV4-1
CASSPGSKTQYF TGTGCCAGCTCCCCGGGGTCGAAGACCCAGTACTTC TRBJ2-5 once - TRBV3-1/TRBV3-2
CSVGGTGTGVSGELFF TGCAGCGTTGGGGGAACCGGGACAGGGGTGTCCGGGGAGCTGTTTTTT TRBJ2-2 few TRBD1 TRBV29-1
CAWSRGGHEQFF TGTGCCTGGAGTAGGGGGGGCCATGAGCAGTTCTTC TRBJ2-1 - - TRBV30
CAWSAGARTDTQYF TGTGCCTGGAGTGCAGGGGCCCGCACAGATACGCAGTATTTT TRBJ2-3 - - TRBV30
CASSRDRSSFYEQYF TGTGCCAGCAGCCGCGACAGATCAAGTTTCTACGAGCAGTACTTC TRBJ2-7 - - TRBV7-2
CASGTGGRVTEAFF TGTGCTAGTGGGACAGGCGGGAGGGTCACTGAAGCTTTCTTT TRBJ1-1 - - TRBV12-5
CASSRGGDTQYF TGTGCCAGCAGTCGAGGAGGGGATACGCAGTATTTT TRBJ2-3 - - TRBV12-3/TRBV12-4
CASGTGKGQETQYF TGCGCCAGCGGAACAGGGAAAGGACAAGAGACCCAGTACTTC TRBJ2-5 - - TRBV5-1
CASSPPGLTTDTQYF TGTGCCAGCAGCCCTCCGGGACTAACCACAGATACGCAGTATTTT TRBJ2-3 - TRBD2 TRBV11-2
CASSFVREETQYF TGTGCCAGCAGCTTCGTGAGGGAAGAGACCCAGTACTTC TRBJ2-5 - - TRBV5-4
CASSPTGSYGYTF TGTGCCAGCAGCCCTACAGGCTCCTATGGCTACACCTTC TRBJ1-2 - - TRBV7-6
CASKGMGGRNQPQHF TGTGCCAGTAAGGGAATGGGAGGCCGCAATCAGCCCCAGCATTTT TRBJ1-5 - - TRBV19
CASSRLAGSTDTQYF TGTGCCAGCAGCCGCCTGGCGGGGTCCACAGATACGCAGTATTTT TRBJ2-3 - - TRBV7-9
CASSYFSGHRNAEAFF TGTGCCAGCAGTTACTTCTCGGGTCATAGGAACGCTGAAGCTTTCTTT TRBJ1-1 - - TRBV6-5
CASSEAPGQGFNTEAFF TGTGCCAGCAGTGAGGCACCGGGACAGGGATTCAACACTGAAGCTTTCTTT TRBJ1-1 many TRBD1 TRBV2
CASSTGGRSNEQFF TGCGCCAGCAGCACTGGCGGGAGGTCCAATGAGCAGTTCTTC TRBJ2-1 - TRBD2 TRBV5-1
CASSLRQGWDINYGYTF TGTGCCAGCAGTTTAAGACAGGGATGGGATATTAACTATGGCTACACCTTC TRBJ1-2 - TRBD1 TRBV27
CASSEGRRGELFF TGTGCCAGCAGTGAGGGCCGACGCGGGGAGCTGTTTTTT TRBJ2-2 - - TRBV6-1
CASSYAAYNEQFF TGTGCCAGCAGTTACGCGGCCTACAATGAGCAGTTCTTC TRBJ2-1 - - TRBV6-2/TRBV6-3
CASSEGAPFLYNEQFF TGTGCCAGCAGTGAAGGGGCCCCTTTTCTGTACAATGAGCAGTTCTTC TRBJ2-1 once - TRBV2
CASSFGGVTEAFF TGTGCCAGCAGCTTCGGGGGGGTCACTGAAGCTTTCTTT TRBJ1-1 - - TRBV6-5
CASSSSGRFTDTQYF TGCGCCAGCAGCTCTAGCGGGCGATTCACAGATACGCAGTATTTT TRBJ2-3 once TRBD2 TRBV5-1
CASSRGPTGPSSTEAFF TGTGCCAGCAGCCGCGGACCAACAGGGCCTTCGTCCACTGAAGCTTTCTTT TRBJ1-1 - - TRBV5-8
CASSYGVRVNSPLHF TGTGCCAGCAGTTATGGGGTCAGGGTAAATTCACCCCTCCACTTT TRBJ1-6 - - TRBV6-5
CASSLGGGNQPQHF TGTGCCAGCAGCTTGGGGGGGGGCAATCAGCCCCAGCATTTT TRBJ1-5 once - TRBV5-4
CASSQGLTNTGELFF TGTGCCAGTTCTCAGGGGCTAACGAACACCGGGGAGCTGTTTTTT TRBJ2-2 - - TRBV19
CASSVVATYEQYF TGTGCCAGCAGTGTGGTGGCCACCTACGAGCAGTACTTC TRBJ2-7 - - TRBV2
CASSEKSAQYF TGTGCCAGCAGTGAGAAGAGCGCCCAGTACTTC TRBJ2-5 - - TRBV2
CASSLTEEGNQPQHF TGCGCCAGCAGCCTCACAGAGGAGGGCAATCAGCCCCAGCATTTT TRBJ1-5 - - TRBV4-1
CASSAGRELYGYTF TGTGCCAGCAGTGCCGGACGGGAGCTCTATGGCTACACCTTC TRBJ1-2 - - TRBV6-6
CAGGQGSYNEQFF TGTGCCGGAGGACAGGGATCCTACAATGAGCAGTTCTTC TRBJ2-1 once TRBD1 TRBV28
CASSSGGHMNTEAFF TGTGCCAGCAGCTCCGGCGGACATATGAACACTGAAGCTTTCTTT TRBJ1-1 - - TRBV5-6
CASSQDGGYEQYF TGCGCCAGCAGCCAAGATGGAGGGTACGAGCAGTACTTC TRBJ2-7 few - TRBV4-1